The rows below give T cell receptor beta chains drawn from one sample of a study of T cell responses to AZD1222 COVID-19 vaccine. Only in-frame clones appear in the TCRdb table, and some are missing; sequencing was by immunoSEQ multiplex PCR. This sample has approximately 140,000 clones, with under 95% found just once. The input for sequencing was peripheral blood, taken on day 0 of AZD1222 vaccination. The origin of the receptors is an adult in good health. Each CDR3 is given with its conserved first and last residue. The order of the fields is V gene, J gene, D gene, clone size, CDR3 DNA, CDR3 protein. D genes are given only for firm matches. The size of a clone is reported for some rows only, either as once, few or many, or as a class for expanded clones.

v_call: TRBV5-1
j_call: TRBJ2-5
d_call: -
clone_size: -
cdr3_nt: TGCGCCAGCAGCTTCGAGGGAGGAGAGACCCAGTACTTC
cdr3_aa: CASSFEGGETQYF

v_call: TRBV24-1
j_call: TRBJ2-7
d_call: -
clone_size: -
cdr3_nt: TGTGCCACGAGAGATCTGCGTACCTACGAGCAGTACTTC
cdr3_aa: CATRDLRTYEQYF

v_call: TRBV20-1
j_call: TRBJ1-5
d_call: -
clone_size: -
cdr3_nt: TGCAGTGCTAGTGTACGGGGTGTAAGCAATCAGCCCCAGCATTTT
cdr3_aa: CSASVRGVSNQPQHF

v_call: TRBV23-1
j_call: TRBJ1-1
d_call: -
clone_size: -
cdr3_nt: TGCGCCAGCAGTCAGGCAAGGGGGTGTGGGAAAGGGAACACTGAAGCTTTCTTT
cdr3_aa: CASSQARGCGKGNTEAFF

v_call: TRBV2
j_call: TRBJ1-2
d_call: -
clone_size: -
cdr3_nt: TGTGCCAGCAGTGACGTCAGTAACTATGGCTACACCTTC
cdr3_aa: CASSDVSNYGYTF

v_call: TRBV15
j_call: TRBJ1-1
d_call: -
clone_size: -
cdr3_nt: TGTGCCACCAGCAGAGGGGGATGGGGGGCTTCTGAAGCTTTCTTT
cdr3_aa: CATSRGGWGASEAFF

v_call: TRBV7-2
j_call: TRBJ1-5
d_call: -
clone_size: -
cdr3_nt: TGTGCCAGCAGCTTAGCCGTAGGTAGCAATCAGCCCCAGCATTTT
cdr3_aa: CASSLAVGSNQPQHF

v_call: TRBV10-3
j_call: TRBJ1-2
d_call: -
clone_size: -
cdr3_nt: TGTGCCATCGCCGACAGTAACCAAGACAATGGCTACACCTTC
cdr3_aa: CAIADSNQDNGYTF

v_call: TRBV6-1
j_call: TRBJ2-7
d_call: TRBD1
clone_size: -
cdr3_nt: TGTGCCAGCAGTGAAGCCAGGGGGAGATCCTACGAGCAGTACTTC
cdr3_aa: CASSEARGRSYEQYF

v_call: TRBV11-2
j_call: TRBJ1-6
d_call: TRBD1
clone_size: -
cdr3_nt: TGTGCCAGCAGCTCGTACCGGGACAGGGGATCACCCCTCCACTTT
cdr3_aa: CASSSYRDRGSPLHF

v_call: TRBV19
j_call: TRBJ1-4
d_call: -
clone_size: -
cdr3_nt: TGTGCCAGTAGTATGGGCTCGAGAAATGAAAAACTGTTTTTT
cdr3_aa: CASSMGSRNEKLFF

v_call: TRBV15
j_call: TRBJ1-2
d_call: -
clone_size: -
cdr3_nt: TGTGCCACCTACGACGGGAGTCGCTATGGCTACACCTTC
cdr3_aa: CATYDGSRYGYTF

v_call: TRBV6-4
j_call: TRBJ1-2
d_call: -
clone_size: -
cdr3_nt: TGTGCCAGCAGTGACTCGAAGAGGGTGGGGGGTGGCTACACCTTC
cdr3_aa: CASSDSKRVGGGYTF

v_call: TRBV19
j_call: TRBJ1-2
d_call: -
clone_size: -
cdr3_nt: TGTGCCAGTAGTCCAACAGGGCGAGACTATGGCTACACCTTC
cdr3_aa: CASSPTGRDYGYTF

v_call: TRBV18
j_call: TRBJ2-6
d_call: -
clone_size: -
cdr3_nt: TGTGCCAGCTCACCTTACAGACACTCTGGGGCCAACGTCCTGACTTTC
cdr3_aa: CASSPYRHSGANVLTF

v_call: TRBV18
j_call: TRBJ1-5
d_call: TRBD1
clone_size: -
cdr3_nt: TGTGCCAGCTCCCTCCGGGACAGGGAATATAGCAATCAGCCCCAGCATTTT
cdr3_aa: CASSLRDREYSNQPQHF

v_call: TRBV27
j_call: TRBJ1-2
d_call: -
clone_size: -
cdr3_nt: TGTGCCAGCAGCTCCCGGGCTGGGAATGGCTACACCTTC
cdr3_aa: CASSSRAGNGYTF

v_call: TRBV5-6
j_call: TRBJ2-5
d_call: TRBD1
clone_size: -
cdr3_nt: TGTGCCAGCAGCTTCAAAGCCGGCGGACAGGGCCAAGAGACCCAGTACTTC
cdr3_aa: CASSFKAGGQGQETQYF

v_call: TRBV24-1
j_call: TRBJ2-3
d_call: TRBD2
clone_size: once
cdr3_nt: TGTGCCACCAGTGACCCCGGACTAGCGGGGAGCACAGATACGCAGTATTTT
cdr3_aa: CATSDPGLAGSTDTQYF

v_call: TRBV7-2
j_call: TRBJ1-2
d_call: -
clone_size: -
cdr3_nt: TGTGCCAGCAGCTTACCAGGGAGGAATGGCTACACCTTC
cdr3_aa: CASSLPGRNGYTF

v_call: TRBV27
j_call: TRBJ2-7
d_call: -
clone_size: -
cdr3_nt: TGTGCCAGCAGCGACAGGGGAGGGGAGCAGTACTTC
cdr3_aa: CASSDRGGEQYF

v_call: TRBV3-1/TRBV3-2
j_call: TRBJ2-7
d_call: TRBD1
clone_size: -
cdr3_nt: TGTGCCAGCAGCCGCGGGGGACAGGGTGAGGCCTACGAGCAGTACTTC
cdr3_aa: CASSRGGQGEAYEQYF

v_call: TRBV5-4
j_call: TRBJ2-7
d_call: TRBD2
clone_size: -
cdr3_nt: TGTGCCAGCAGTGATGCTAGCGGGAGTCCCTACGAGCAGTACTTC
cdr3_aa: CASSDASGSPYEQYF

v_call: TRBV5-4
j_call: TRBJ2-7
d_call: -
clone_size: -
cdr3_nt: TGTGCCAGCAGCCTGGGTGGCAGGGGAGACGAGCAGTACTTC
cdr3_aa: CASSLGGRGDEQYF

v_call: TRBV6-6
j_call: TRBJ1-6
d_call: -
clone_size: -
cdr3_nt: TGTGCCAGCAGTTTCCCAGGGAGCTCCTATAATTCACCCCTCCACTTT
cdr3_aa: CASSFPGSSYNSPLHF

v_call: TRBV21-1
j_call: TRBJ2-1
d_call: -
clone_size: -
cdr3_nt: TGTGCCAGCAGCATTAGGGAACCCGTATCCTACAATGAGCAGTTCTTC
cdr3_aa: CASSIREPVSYNEQFF